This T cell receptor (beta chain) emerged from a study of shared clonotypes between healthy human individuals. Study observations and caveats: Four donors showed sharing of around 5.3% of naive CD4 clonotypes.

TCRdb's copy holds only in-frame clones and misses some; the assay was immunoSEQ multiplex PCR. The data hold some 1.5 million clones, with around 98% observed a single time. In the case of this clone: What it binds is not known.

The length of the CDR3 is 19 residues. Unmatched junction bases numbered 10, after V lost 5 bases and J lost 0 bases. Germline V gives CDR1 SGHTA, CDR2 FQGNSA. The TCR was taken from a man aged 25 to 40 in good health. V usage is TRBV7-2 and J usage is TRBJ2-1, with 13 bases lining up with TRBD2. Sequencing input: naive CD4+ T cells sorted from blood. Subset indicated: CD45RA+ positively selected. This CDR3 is CASSMPGLAGFRSYNEQFF. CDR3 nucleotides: TGTGCCAGCAGCATGCCGGGACTAGCGGGATTTCGCTCCTACAATGAGCAGTTCTTC.